The clone carrying this T cell receptor (beta chain) was counted only a few times. What it recognizes is unknown. These data belong to a study of cytomegalovirus exposure and HLA in healthy donors. Study results and limitations: It was assumed in the presence/absence analyses that sequencing depth was roughly uniform across donors. Most CMV-associated TCR beta chains appeared HLA-restricted in a later analysis.

The PCR had 60 Vbeta and 13 Jbeta primers. The assay was immunoSEQ multiplex PCR, and TCRdb's table has in-frame clones only and misses some. The sample has about 110,000 clones, around four fifths seen once. Trimming left V 3 bases short and J 0 bases short, with 14 bases between. Germline values: CDR1 LGHNA, CDR2 YSLEER. This CDR3 is built from 17 residues. The sequenced sample was PBMCs. The chain joins TRBV4-3 to TRBJ2-2; no reliable D call. The clonotype originates from a man aged 30 to 45 in good health and CMV-seronegative. The DNA for the CDR3 is TGCGCCAGCAGCCACTTTCTTGGGCCTGCGAACACCGGGGAGCTGTTTTTT. Its translation: CASSHFLGPANTGELFF.